This T cell receptor beta chain was found in a study of cytomegalovirus exposure and HLA in healthy donors. While unrecorded immune exposures were likely, the donors were nominally healthy when sampled. Whole-study findings and limits: The productive fraction for most TCR beta V segments was about 87% or about 30% in an earlier analysis. A later examination showed that TCR association rates differed by HLA locus, with DRB1 most and HLA-C fewest. Near-uniform donor sequencing depth was presumed by presence/absence analyses.

As concerns this clone: The antigen is not known.

The length of the CDR3 is 15 residues. CDR1 and CDR2 (germline): MDHEN, SYDVKM. V lost 10 bases and J lost 0; bases outside the gene matches: 10. The PCR contained 60 Vbeta and 13 Jbeta primers. Here immunoSEQ multiplex PCR was the method, and the copy in TCRdb shows in-frame clones only, minus some. The table lists approximately 150,000 clones, around 75% of them singletons, with approximately 4.2% in the top ten. The sequence came from a man aged 55-75 years in good health and CMV-seronegative. V and J are TRBV28 and TRBJ2-7; 9 bases fit TRBD2. The sequenced sample was PBMCs. The CDR3, as DNA: TGTGCCATCTCGTCGATAGCGGGAGACTCCTACGAGCAGTACTTC. Translation: CAISSIAGDSYEQYF.